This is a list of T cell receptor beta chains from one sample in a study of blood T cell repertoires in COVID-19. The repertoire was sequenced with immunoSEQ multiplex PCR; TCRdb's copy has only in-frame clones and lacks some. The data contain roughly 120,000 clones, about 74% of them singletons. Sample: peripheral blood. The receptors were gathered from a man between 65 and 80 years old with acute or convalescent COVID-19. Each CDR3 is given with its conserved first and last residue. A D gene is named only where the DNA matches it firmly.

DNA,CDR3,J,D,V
TGTGCCAGCAGCTATGGACAGGGGGGGTCCGGGGAGCTGTTTTTT,CASSYGQGGSGELFF,TRBJ2-2,TRBD1,TRBV6-5
TGTGCCAGCAGGATGGGGGCTACAACCTCCTCTCGCTACAATGAGCAGTTCTTC,CASRMGATTSSRYNEQFF,TRBJ2-1,.,TRBV7-3
TGTGCCAGCAGCCCCGGGACTAGCGGGAGTTCCGGGGAGCTGTTTTTT,CASSPGTSGSSGELFF,TRBJ2-2,TRBD2,TRBV7-6
TGCGCCAGCAGCCGTGGACAGGGGGCCGATGGCTACACCTTC,CASSRGQGADGYTF,TRBJ1-2,TRBD1,TRBV5-1
TGTGCCACTCAGAGCAATCAGCCCCAGCATTTT,CATQSNQPQHF,TRBJ1-5,.,TRBV28
TGTGCCAGCAAAGACAGGGGACAAGAGACCCAGTACTTC,CASKDRGQETQYF,TRBJ2-5,TRBD1,TRBV6-5
TGTGCCAGCAGCCAAGAATGGCAGGGTGGTATCTATGGCTACACCTTC,CASSQEWQGGIYGYTF,TRBJ1-2,.,TRBV3-1/TRBV3-2
TGTGCCAGCAGCTTGAGTTCTACCTTCTCCTACGAGCAGTACTTC,CASSLSSTFSYEQYF,TRBJ2-7,.,TRBV5-5
TGTGCCAGCAGCTTGGCCGGGAGCTCTGGAAACACCATATATTTT,CASSLAGSSGNTIYF,TRBJ1-3,.,TRBV5-4
TGCGCCAGCAGCTTGAAGGGGTGGGGCACTGAAGCTTTCTTT,CASSLKGWGTEAFF,TRBJ1-1,.,TRBV5-1
TGTGCCAGCAGCCAGGGGACCTCCGGGGTCGAGCAGTACTTC,CASSQGTSGVEQYF,TRBJ2-7,.,TRBV7-9
TGTGCCAGCAGTACAGGGTATACGGACGGGGAGCTGTTTTTT,CASSTGYTDGELFF,TRBJ2-2,.,TRBV7-3
TGTGCCAGCAGTTACGGGGGCGGGAGCCACCACAATGAGCAGTTCTTC,CASSYGGGSHHNEQFF,TRBJ2-1,.,TRBV6-5
TGCGCCAGCAACCTAGGAGACAGTCCCTACAATGAGCAGTTCTTC,CASNLGDSPYNEQFF,TRBJ2-1,.,TRBV5-1